This paragraph covers one T cell receptor beta chain sequence. V gave up 5 bases and J gave up 12 bases, with 11 bases separating them. Germline CDR1 GTSNPN, CDR2 SVGIG (reference sequence). The CDR3 has 10 residues. The data were taken from a study of blood T cell repertoires in COVID-19. At the level of the study: T cells, B-cell-depleted T cells, or PBMCs supplied cDNA or gDNA.

This study enrolled people aged roughly 18 to 89 from approximately 24 US geographic areas. Cohorts were based on clinical histories the participants reported. Assay used: immunoSEQ multiplex PCR; TCRdb lists only in-frame clones, some missing. Of about 260,000 clones listed, about 82% are singletons. This receptor was obtained from a woman aged 45-65 years who had recovered from COVID-19. V gene TRBV30 combines with J gene TRBJ1-3; no definite D call. Material for sequencing was PBMCs or T cells enriched from blood (not recorded which). CDR3 region: CAWGQNFIYF. DNA for the CDR3: TGTGCCTGGGGGCAAAACTTCATATATTTT. The full variable domain, with the rest looked up from reference TRBV30 and TRBJ1-3, is SQTIHQWPATLVQPVGSPLSLECTVEGTSNPNLYWYRQAAGRGLQLLFYSVGIGQISSEVPQNLSASRPQDRQFILSSKKLLLSDSGFYLCAWGQNFIYFGEGSWLTVV.